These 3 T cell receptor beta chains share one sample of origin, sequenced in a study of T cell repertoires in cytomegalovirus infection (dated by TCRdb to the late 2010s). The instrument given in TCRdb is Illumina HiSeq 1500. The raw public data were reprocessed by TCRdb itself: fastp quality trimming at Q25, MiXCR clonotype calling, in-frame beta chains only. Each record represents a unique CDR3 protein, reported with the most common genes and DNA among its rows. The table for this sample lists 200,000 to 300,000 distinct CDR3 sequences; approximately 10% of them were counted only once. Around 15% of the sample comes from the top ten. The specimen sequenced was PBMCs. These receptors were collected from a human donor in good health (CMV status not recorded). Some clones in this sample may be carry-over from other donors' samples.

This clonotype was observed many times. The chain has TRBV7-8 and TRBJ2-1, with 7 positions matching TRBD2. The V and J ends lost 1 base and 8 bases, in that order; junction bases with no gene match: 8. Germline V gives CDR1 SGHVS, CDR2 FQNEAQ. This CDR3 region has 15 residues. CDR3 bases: TGTGCCAGCAGCTTAGGGGCTGGGGGGAGGGATGAGCAGTTCTTC. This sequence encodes CASSLGAGGRDEQFF.

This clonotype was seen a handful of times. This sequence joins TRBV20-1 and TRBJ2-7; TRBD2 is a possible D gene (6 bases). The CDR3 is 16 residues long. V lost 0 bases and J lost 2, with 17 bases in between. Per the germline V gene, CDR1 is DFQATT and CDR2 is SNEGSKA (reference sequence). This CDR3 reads CSARDGDRLETYEQYF. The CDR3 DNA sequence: TGCAGTGCTAGAGATGGGGATAGACTAGAAACCTACGAGCAGTACTTC.

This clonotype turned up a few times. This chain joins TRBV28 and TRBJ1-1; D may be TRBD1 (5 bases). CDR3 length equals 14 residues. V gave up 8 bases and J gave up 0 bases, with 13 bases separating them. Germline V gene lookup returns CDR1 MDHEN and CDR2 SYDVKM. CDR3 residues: CASGRDSLNTEAFF. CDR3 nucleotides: TGTGCCAGCGGACGGGACTCCTTGAACACTGAAGCTTTCTTT.